A single sample gave rise to the 28 T cell receptor beta chains below, sequenced in a study of radiotherapy plus CTLA-4 blockade in lung cancer. The protocol was immunoSEQ multiplex PCR, while the TCRdb copy is restricted to in-frame clones and leaves out a portion. The profile covers about 78,000 clones, with around 85% appearing a single time and more than 2% taken by the ten largest. The sequencing used peripheral blood, collected from a patient treated with radiotherapy plus ipilimumab. These TCRs come from a human donor with non-small cell lung cancer who had a partial response to radiotherapy plus ipilimumab.

The rearrangement uses TRBV28 and TRBJ2-3, with D perhaps matching TRBD2 (5 bases). In germline, CDR1 is MDHEN, CDR2 SYDVKM. This CDR3 has 12 amino acids. V dropped 6 bases and J dropped 3 bases, with 7 bases sitting between them. CDR3 nucleotides: TGTGCCAGCAGCAGACTAACAGATACGCAGTATTTT. This translates into CASSRLTDTQYF.

The chain carries TRBV7-3 and TRBJ2-3; 7 nucleotides align to TRBD1. Germline assignment: CDR1 SGHTA and CDR2 FQGTGA. The CDR3 length is 13 residues. With V trimmed by 2 bases and J by 4 bases, 0 bases remained unmatched. Here the CDR3 DNA reads TGTGCCAGCAGCTTACAGGGGGCAGATACGCAGTATTTT. The encoded protein is CASSLQGADTQYF. The variable domain in full, completed from reference TRBV7-3 and TRBJ2-3, reads GAGVSQTPSNKVTEKGKYVELRCDPISGHTALYWYRQSLGQGPEFLIYFQGTGAADDSGLPNDRFFAVRPEGSVSTLKIQRTERGDSAVYLCASSLQGADTQYFGPGTRLTVL.

This chain connects TRBV5-6 to TRBJ2-1; 7 bases map to TRBD2. The CDR3 loop spans 15 amino acids. Germline CDR1 is SGHDT and CDR2 is YYEEEE. The V gene end was trimmed by 1 base and the J gene end by 6 bases; junction bases not matched to a gene: 7. The CDR3 protein is CASSLLAGVTNEQFF. CDR3 sequence (DNA): TGTGCCAGCAGCTTGCTGGCGGGAGTAACCAATGAGCAGTTCTTC.

As to this clone: At one boundary the junction diverges from the germline segment, which might be a read error. J is TRBJ2-2 and V is TRBV7-7; 9 nucleotides agree with TRBD2. The germline gives CDR1 SSHAT, CDR2 FNYEAQ (reference sequence). The CDR3 loop spans 17 amino acids. As DNA, the CDR3 is TGTGCTAGCAGCCTTCAAGCGGGAGGCCCGAACACCGGGGAGCTGTTTTTT. Residues: CASSLQAGGPNTGELFF.

This clone came up a few times. The J gene is TRBJ1-1, the V gene TRBV5-6; D may be TRBD1 (5 bases). The CDR3 length is 16 residues. Trimming took off 2 bases at V and 4 bases at J, with 18 bases between the two ends. In germline, CDR1 is SGHDT, CDR2 YYEEEE. The CDR3 coding sequence is TGTGCCAGCAGCTTTATGGGGCGCTCCCCCGGCACTGAAGCTTTCTTT. Translated, it gives CASSFMGRSPGTEAFF.

This chain connects TRBV5-5 to TRBJ2-3; 7 bases match TRBD2. CDR1 is SGHKS, CDR2 YYEKEE, per germline (reference sequence). Losses at the gene ends were 3 bases for V and 3 bases for J; bases not matched to a gene: 4. This CDR3 has 14 residues. The CDR3 nucleotides read TGTGCCAGCAGCTCAGGCGGGAGAACAGATACGCAGTATTTT. Translation: CASSSGGRTDTQYF.

V usage is TRBV6-4 and J usage is TRBJ2-3; 7 nucleotides match TRBD2. Trimming took 2 bases from V and 3 from J; bases not matched to a gene: 5. The length of the CDR3 is 15 residues. From germline, CDR1 is MRHNA and CDR2 SNTAGT. The CDR3 is CASSDPGAGTDTQYF. The DNA of the CDR3 is TGTGCCAGCAGTGACCCGGGAGCGGGGACAGATACGCAGTATTTT.

This chain connects TRBV28 to TRBJ2-3; 9 positions match TRBD2. J lost 5 bases, V lost 3 bases, and 12 bases had no gene match. This CDR3 contains 17 residues. CDR1 is MDHEN and CDR2 is SYDVKM in the germline V gene. CDR3 DNA sequence: TGTGCCAGCAGTTTGGCCGAAGTAGCGGGGGTGGGAGATACGCAGTATTTT. Translation gives CASSLAEVAGVGDTQYF.

The rearrangement links TRBV19 to TRBJ2-7; D not resolved. The V gene's germline CDR1 is LNHDA and CDR2 SQIVND (reference sequence). Trimming removed 3 bases at V and 2 bases at J, with 5 bases between. The CDR3 length is 12 residues. The CDR3 DNA reads TGTGCCAGTAGTATCGGAGCCTACGAGCAGTACTTC. Translation: CASSIGAYEQYF. Full variable domain (outside the CDR3, taken from reference TRBV19 and TRBJ2-7): DGGITQSPKYLFRKEGQNVTLSCEQNLNHDAMYWYRQDPGQGLRLIYYSQIVNDFQKGDIAEGYSVSREKKESFPLTVTSAQKNPTAFYLCASSIGAYEQYFGPGTRLTVT.

The rearrangement joins TRBV5-1 to TRBJ2-7, with 9 bases lining up with TRBD1. Germline V lookup: CDR1 SGHRS, CDR2 YFSETQ. Trimming took 3 bases from V and 5 from J; bases not matched to a gene: 9. There are 15 residues in the CDR3. CDR3 DNA sequence: TGCGCCAGCAGCTGGCGGACAGGGGCTTTGGACGAGCAGTACTTC. It yields the protein CASSWRTGALDEQYF.

V is TRBV11-2 and J is TRBJ2-7, with TRBD2 identical over 9 bases. Losses at the gene ends were 5 bases for V and 4 bases for J; bases not matched to a gene: 9. This CDR3 comprises 15 residues. Germline CDR1 reads SGHAT; CDR2 reads FQNNGV. CDR3 bases: TGTGCCAGCAGCACCTGGGCGGGAGGGGGTTACGAGCAGTACTTC. As protein: CASSTWAGGGYEQYF.

The chain's CDR3 is CASSLVGQGAISGNTIYF. The CDR3 DNA sequence: TGTGCCAGCAGCTTAGTAGGGCAGGGGGCTATCTCTGGAAACACCATATATTTT. The V gene is TRBV7-2, the J gene TRBJ1-3; 8 bases fit TRBD1. Germline loops: CDR1 SGHTA, CDR2 FQGNSA. With 1 base clipped from V and 0 bases from J, the junction kept 8 bases outside the gene matches. The CDR3 extends over 18 amino acids.

The chain couples TRBV19 to TRBJ2-3; D is uncertain. This CDR3 spans 11 amino acids. V was cut by 7 bases and J by 6 bases, with 8 bases left in between. Germline CDR1 is LNHDA and CDR2 is SQIVND (reference sequence). CDR3 residues: CASKIGDTQYF. For the CDR3, the DNA is TGTGCCAGTAAAATCGGGGATACGCAGTATTTT.

This chain links TRBV27 with TRBJ1-2; 8 positions match TRBD1. Trimming took 4 bases from V and 8 from J; bases not matched to a gene: 3. Germline CDR1 and CDR2: MNHEY and SMNVEV (reference sequence). The CDR3 runs to 12 residues. In DNA, the CDR3 is TGTGCCAGCAGTTCGACAGGGGCAGGCTACACCTTC. Its protein is CASSSTGAGYTF.

This chain uses TRBV28 with TRBJ1-5, with D uncertain. This CDR3 is built from 13 residues. Germline CDR1 reads MDHEN; CDR2 reads SYDVKM. V lost 6 bases and J lost 3, with 9 bases in between. The CDR3 spells CASSLVLNQPQHF. In nucleotides, the CDR3 is TGTGCCAGCAGCCTCGTCCTCAATCAGCCCCAGCATTTT. Full variable domain (remainder filled in from reference TRBV28 and TRBJ1-5): DVKVTQSSRYLVKRTGEKVFLECVQDMDHENMFWYRQDPGLGLRLIYFSYDVKMKEKGDIPEGYSVSREKKERFSLILESASTNQTSMYLCASSLVLNQPQHFGDGTRLSIL.

This sequence joins TRBV5-1 and TRBJ2-2; the match to TRBD2 covers 8 bases. This CDR3 contains 16 residues. J gave up 4 bases and V 0 bases, and 5 bases lay outside the gene matches. Germline loops: CDR1 SGHRS, CDR2 YFSETQ. CDR3 nucleotides: TGCGCCAGCAGCTTGGGTAGCGGGATGGTCACCGGGGAGCTGTTTTTT. Translation gives CASSLGSGMVTGELFF.

This sequence joins TRBV19 and TRBJ1-1, with D perhaps TRBD1 (5 bases). The germline CDR1 and CDR2 sequences are LNHDA and SQIVND (reference sequence). This CDR3 is built from 14 residues. V shed 1 base and J shed 7 bases, with 13 bases lying between them. The CDR3 DNA reads TGTGCCAGTAGTATAGCAGGGCAGTTGGGTGAAGCTTTCTTT. Its translation: CASSIAGQLGEAFF.

This sequence joins TRBV7-9 and TRBJ1-3; possibly TRBD1 for D (5 bases). The germline CDR1 and CDR2 sequences are SEHNR and FQNEAQ (reference sequence). V was cut by 6 bases and J by 0 bases, with 15 bases left in between. CDR3 length: 16 amino acids. The CDR3 loop is CASSSYDSYSGNTIYF. For the CDR3, the DNA is TGTGCCAGCAGTTCCTACGACAGTTACTCTGGAAACACCATATATTTT.

The chain carries TRBV18 and TRBJ1-3; unclear D gene. The CDR3 runs to 15 residues. CDR1 KGHSH and CDR2 LQKENI come from the germline V gene. Deletions cut 2 bases from V and 0 bases from J, with 8 bases between. CDR3 sequence (DNA): TGTGCCAGCTCACCAGGGCAGTCCTCTGGAAACACCATATATTTT. This codes for CASSPGQSSGNTIYF.

In this sample, this clone turned up a few times. The J gene is TRBJ2-1, the V gene TRBV6-5; tentative D call: TRBD1 (5 bases). Between the trimmed V and J ends, which lost 0 bases and 2 bases, there was a span of 11 bases. The length of the CDR3 is 16 residues. Germline V lookup: CDR1 MNHEY, CDR2 SVGAGI. The CDR3 reads CASSYSVDSTYNEQFF. The DNA for the CDR3 is TGTGCCAGCAGTTACTCCGTCGACAGTACCTACAATGAGCAGTTCTTC.

V usage is TRBV27 and J usage is TRBJ1-2, with 7 bases fitting TRBD1. The germline gives CDR1 MNHEY, CDR2 SMNVEV (reference sequence). The CDR3 length is 16 residues. V lost 5 bases, J lost 8 bases, and 17 bases stayed unmatched. The CDR3 loop is CASSMIPGQSSPGYTF. The CDR3 bases are TGTGCCAGCAGTATGATACCGGGACAGAGTTCCCCCGGCTACACCTTC.

This chain connects TRBV9 to TRBJ1-2; D unclear. The length of the CDR3 is 14 residues. V lost 5 bases and J 5 bases, leaving 16 bases between the germline ends. Germline V gene lookup returns CDR1 SGDLS and CDR2 YYNGEE. This chain's CDR3 is CASRKEEGRYGYTF. The CDR3 DNA reads TGTGCCAGCAGAAAGGAGGAGGGTCGGTATGGCTACACCTTC.

The count of this clone is one. This chain uses TRBV28 with TRBJ2-1; D is uncertain. V lost 7 bases and J lost 0, with 10 bases in between. The CDR3 loop spans 14 amino acids. Per the germline V gene, CDR1 is MDHEN and CDR2 is SYDVKM. CDR3 in DNA: TGTGCCAGCACCTCCAGTGGCTCCTACAATGAGCAGTTCTTC. It yields the protein CASTSSGSYNEQFF.

The V gene is TRBV4-1, the J gene TRBJ1-5, with D unresolved. Between the trimmed V and J ends, which lost 1 base and 0 bases, there was a span of 13 bases. CDR3 length: 17 amino acids. The germline CDR1 and CDR2 sequences are MGHRA and YSYEKL. The CDR3 nucleotides read TGCGCCAGCAGCCAAGGTCTTCGGGTAGATAGCAATCAGCCCCAGCATTTT. It yields the protein CASSQGLRVDSNQPQHF.

The chain is built from TRBV11-1 and TRBJ2-2, with a possible D match to TRBD1 (6 bases). CDR3 size: 15 residues. Germline V CDR1 and CDR2: SGHAT, FQDESV (reference sequence). Trimming took 4 bases from V and 6 from J, leaving 15 bases between them. The CDR3 loop reads CASSYRVERAGELFF. CDR3 nucleotide sequence: TGTGCCAGCAGCTACAGGGTCGAGAGGGCCGGGGAGCTGTTTTTT.

The chain couples TRBV25-1 to TRBJ1-1; D remains unclear. From germline, CDR1 is MGHDK and CDR2 SYGVNS. The length of the CDR3 is 10 residues. Trimming took off 4 bases at V and 9 bases at J, with 6 bases between the two ends. The CDR3 DNA sequence: TGTGCCAGCAGTGGGCAGAAAGCTTTCTTT. Encoded protein: CASSGQKAFF.

The genes are TRBV5-5 and TRBJ2-7; 9 positions agree with TRBD1. The CDR3 length is 17 residues. Losses at the gene ends were 0 bases for V and 5 bases for J; bases not matched to a gene: 12. Looked up from germline, CDR1 is SGHKS and CDR2 is YYEKEE (reference sequence). The CDR3 here is CASSLGEYRGLKHEQYF. In nucleotides, the CDR3 is TGTGCCAGCAGCTTGGGGGAATACAGGGGGCTGAAACACGAGCAGTACTTC.

V and J are TRBV14 and TRBJ2-1, with D possibly TRBD2 on 6 matching bases. The V gene lost 6 bases and the J gene lost 0 bases, with 9 bases spanning the gap. CDR3 length equals 14 residues. CDR1 and CDR2 from the germline V gene are SGHDN and FVKESK. This CDR3 is CASSGGISYNEQFF. The CDR3 nucleotides read TGTGCCAGCAGTGGCGGGATCTCCTACAATGAGCAGTTCTTC. Full variable domain (remainder filled in from reference TRBV14 and TRBJ2-1): EAGVTQFPSHSVIEKGQTVTLRCDPISGHDNLYWYRRVMGKEIKFLLHFVKESKQDESGMPNNRFLAERTGGTYSTLKVQPAELEDSGVYFCASSGGISYNEQFFGPGTRLTVL.